The TCR beta chain under discussion was sequenced for a study of identical twins. This clonotype was seen many times. The CDR3 is 16 residues long. Germline V gives CDR1 SQVTM, CDR2 ANQGSEA. V dropped 2 bases and J dropped 3; count of bases not matched to a gene: 11. Template switching supplied a universal primer site; unique molecular identifiers were carried on the cDNA. TCRdb re-analysed the 5' RACE reads in MiXCR, keeping a single row per CDR3 protein. The data show a few hundred thousand distinct CDR3 sequences, roughly 10% seen once. The sample was also linked to a second study, of yellow fever vaccine responses in identical twins.

Sequencing was done on a sample of CD8+ T cells sorted from blood. The chain couples TRBV29-1 to TRBJ2-3; 7 positions agree with TRBD2. The sequence came from a woman aged 18-35 years in good health. CDR3 in amino acids: CSVESIGGSGTDTQYF. The CDR3 region has the DNA TGCAGCGTTGAATCTATTGGAGGTAGCGGGACAGATACGCAGTATTTT.